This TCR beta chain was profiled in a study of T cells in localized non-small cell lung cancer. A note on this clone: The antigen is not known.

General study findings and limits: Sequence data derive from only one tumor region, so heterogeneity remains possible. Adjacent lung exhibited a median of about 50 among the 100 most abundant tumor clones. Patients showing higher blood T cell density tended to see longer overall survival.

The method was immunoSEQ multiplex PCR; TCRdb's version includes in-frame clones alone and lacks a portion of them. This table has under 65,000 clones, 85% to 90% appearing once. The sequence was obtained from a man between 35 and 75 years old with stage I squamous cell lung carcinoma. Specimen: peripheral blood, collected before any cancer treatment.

The CDR3 DNA follows: TGTGCCAGCAGCGTAGGGGACAGTTCCTACAATGAGCAGTTCTTC. Its protein is CASSVGDSSYNEQFF. The chain couples TRBV9 to TRBJ2-1, with TRBD1 matching over 7 bases. The CDR3 sequence is 15 residues long. Unmatched junction bases numbered 1, after V lost 0 bases and J lost 1 base. Germline lookup yields CDR1 SGDLS and CDR2 YYNGEE. The full variable domain, rest sourced from reference TRBV9 and TRBJ2-1, is DSGVTQTPKHLITATGQRVTLRCSPRSGDLSVYWYQQSLDQGLQFLIQYYNGEERAKGNILERFSAQQFPDLHSELNLSSLELGDSALYFCASSVGDSSYNEQFFGPGTRLTVL.